The 32 T cell receptor beta chains given below trace back to one sample, sequenced in a study of blood T cell repertoires in COVID-19. Clones were sequenced by immunoSEQ multiplex PCR, and TCRdb holds only the in-frame ones, with some missing. This sample has roughly 250,000 clones, with roughly 86% found just once. The sequenced sample was PBMCs or T cells enriched from blood (not recorded which). Receptors originate from a woman younger than 45 with acute COVID-19.

V is TRBV13 and J is TRBJ1-5; 12 bases are a match to TRBD1. The germline V gene has CDR1 PRHDT and CDR2 FYEKMQ (reference sequence). Trimming took 0 bases from V and 6 from J; bases not matched to a gene: 3. CDR3 length: 16 residues. In DNA, the CDR3 is TGTGCCAGCAGCTTAGGGGGACAGGGGGCGGGTCAGCCCCAGCATTTT. Translated, it gives CASSLGGQGAGQPQHF.

The J gene is TRBJ1-2, the V gene TRBV27; 8 nucleotides line up with TRBD1. Germline CDR1 reads MNHEY; CDR2 reads SMNVEV (reference sequence). V shed 0 bases, J shed 5 bases, and the junction held 11 bases outside the gene matches. The CDR3 has 17 residues. This chain's CDR3 is CASSLSTNGQGFYGYTF. In DNA form, the CDR3 reads TGTGCCAGCAGTTTATCTACCAATGGACAGGGTTTTTATGGCTACACCTTC.

This chain uses TRBV5-5 with TRBJ1-1; D uncertain. V was pared by 4 bases and J by 4 bases, with 8 bases between. The CDR3 loop spans 12 amino acids. Germline V gene lookup returns CDR1 SGHKS and CDR2 YYEKEE (reference sequence). DNA for the CDR3: TGTGCCAGCAGCCCGAGGCGCACTGAAGCTTTCTTT. Its protein product is CASSPRRTEAFF.

This rearrangement joins TRBV9 to TRBJ2-1; tentative D call: TRBD2 (5 bases). CDR1 is SGDLS and CDR2 is YYNGEE in the germline V gene. The CDR3 consists of 13 residues. The V and J ends lost 0 bases and 7 bases respectively, with 8 bases between them. The CDR3 region is CASSVATGNEQFF. CDR3 sequence (DNA): TGTGCCAGCAGCGTAGCTACGGGGAATGAGCAGTTCTTC.

The chain carries TRBV11-2 and TRBJ1-1; D remains unclear. The V gene lost 0 bases and the J gene lost 1 base, with 15 bases spanning the gap. This CDR3 is built from 17 residues. Germline V gene data show CDR1 as SGHAT and CDR2 as FQNNGV. The CDR3 DNA is TGTGCCAGCAGCTTAGATCGATTCGGTCTCACGAACACTGAAGCTTTCTTT. It yields the protein CASSLDRFGLTNTEAFF.

This clone was recorded once. This chain connects TRBV4-1 to TRBJ1-3; no firm D call. Germline V gene lookup returns CDR1 MGHRA and CDR2 YSYEKL. The CDR3 runs to 15 residues. Trimming removed 0 bases at V and 5 bases at J, with 11 bases between. CDR3 nucleotides: TGCGCCAGCAGCCAAGAGGTGATACAGAGAAACACCATATATTTT. Protein sequence: CASSQEVIQRNTIYF.

J is TRBJ1-6 and V is TRBV7-9; D uncertain. V was shortened by 1 base and J by 7 bases, with 8 bases between the two germline ends. From germline, CDR1 is SEHNR and CDR2 FQNEAQ (reference sequence). This CDR3 contains 14 residues. The CDR3 DNA reads as TGTGCCAGCAGCTTAGACAGAGACAATTCACCCCTCCACTTT. Protein product: CASSLDRDNSPLHF.

The V gene is TRBV19, the J gene TRBJ1-2; perhaps TRBD1 as D (6 bases). Germline V gene sequence: CDR1 LNHDA, CDR2 SQIVND (reference sequence). This CDR3 has 13 residues. V was shortened by 6 bases and J by 0 bases, with 8 bases between the two germline ends. In nucleotides, the CDR3 is TGTGCCAGTAGGGACAGAGCTAACTATGGCTACACCTTC. Amino acids: CASRDRANYGYTF.

The gene calls are TRBV13 and TRBJ1-3; tentative D call: TRBD1 (5 bases). In germline, CDR1 is PRHDT, CDR2 FYEKMQ (reference sequence). V dropped 1 base and J dropped 0 bases, with 10 bases sitting between them. The CDR3 consists of 16 residues. CDR3 sequence: CASSLAGGSSGNTIYF. The CDR3 coding sequence is TGTGCCAGCAGCTTAGCCGGGGGTTCCTCTGGAAACACCATATATTTT. Full variable domain (rest looked up from reference TRBV13 and TRBJ1-3): AAGVIQSPRHLIKEKRETATLKCYPIPRHDTVYWYQQGPGQDPQFLISFYEKMQSDKGSIPDRFSAQQFSDYHSELNMSSLELGDSALYFCASSLAGGSSGNTIYFGEGSWLTVV.

The rearrangement links TRBV19 to TRBJ1-5; D possibly corresponds to TRBD1 (6 bases). Germline values: CDR1 LNHDA, CDR2 SQIVND (reference sequence). V gave up 9 bases and J gave up 6 bases, with 21 bases separating them. The CDR3 loop spans 15 amino acids. CDR3 in DNA: TGTGCCAGCGCCGATTCGTACAGGGAAACTCAGCCCCAGCATTTT. Translation: CASADSYRETQPQHF.

V gene TRBV4-1 combines with J gene TRBJ1-5, with D tentatively TRBD1 (6 bases). Germline assignment: CDR1 MGHRA and CDR2 YSYEKL. V lost 0 bases, J lost 5 bases, and 11 bases lay in between. The CDR3 has 15 residues. For the CDR3, the DNA is TGCGCCAGCAGCCAAGATATAACAGGGTATCAGCCCCAGCATTTT. The encoded protein is CASSQDITGYQPQHF.

This chain connects TRBV7-6 to TRBJ2-7; 7 nucleotides line up with TRBD1. From germline, CDR1 is SGHVS and CDR2 FNYEAQ. CDR3 length: 15 amino acids. V trimming: 1 base; J trimming: 2 bases; junction bases outside the gene matches: 5. The CDR3 nucleotides read TGTGCCAGCAGCTTAGGGTCAGGGGGACCCTACGAGCAGTACTTC. It yields the protein CASSLGSGGPYEQYF.

This clone was found once. V and J are TRBV7-9 and TRBJ2-7, with a weak D call TRBD1 (5 bases). V was pared by 4 bases and J by 6 bases, with 10 bases between. CDR3 length: 12 residues. Germline V gene lookup returns CDR1 SEHNR and CDR2 FQNEAQ (reference sequence). The CDR3 spells CASSSDSGEQYF. The CDR3 region has the DNA TGTGCCAGCAGCTCTGACAGTGGCGAGCAGTACTTC.

This chain uses TRBV12-5 with TRBJ1-5; possible D gene TRBD1, 6 bases. V was clipped by 7 bases and J by 3 bases, with 13 bases between them. The CDR3 sequence is 14 residues long. The germline gives CDR1 LGHNT, CDR2 FRNRAP. The CDR3 sequence is CASVSGQFNQPQHF. CDR3 DNA: TGTGCTAGTGTCTCCGGACAGTTCAATCAGCCCCAGCATTTT.

The V gene is TRBV9, the J gene TRBJ1-4; perhaps TRBD1 as D (5 bases). The length of the CDR3 is 16 residues. Trimming removed 0 bases from V and 3 bases from J, with 12 bases in between. Germline CDR1 SGDLS, CDR2 YYNGEE. CDR3 in DNA: TGTGCCAGCAGCGTAGGATTACAGGCTCCTAATGAAAAACTGTTTTTT. It yields the protein CASSVGLQAPNEKLFF.

The chain uses TRBV23-1 and TRBJ1-4; D gene ambiguous. TRBV23-1 is labeled an ORF, and its function is uncertain. This CDR3 is built from 18 residues. V gave up 6 bases and J gave up 4 bases, with 24 bases separating them. CDR3 bases: TGCGCCAGCAGCCCTCGACAAAGGTCAGGTTTTGGTAATGAAAAACTGTTTTTT. Amino acids: CASSPRQRSGFGNEKLFF.

The rearrangement uses TRBV5-5 and TRBJ2-7; D is possibly TRBD1 (5 bases). The CDR3 totals 15 residues. CDR1 is SGHKS and CDR2 is YYEKEE in the germline V gene (reference sequence). V lost 0 bases and J 0 bases, leaving 10 bases between the germline ends. The CDR3 nucleotides are TGTGCCAGCAGCTTGGTTCAGGGTAGCTCCTACGAGCAGTACTTC. Translated, it gives CASSLVQGSSYEQYF.

The CDR3 sequence: CASSPWSRVGDEQFF. The DNA of the CDR3 is TGTGCCAGCAGCCCCTGGAGCAGGGTTGGAGATGAGCAGTTCTTC. The V call is TRBV6-5, the J call TRBJ2-1; the D gene is possibly TRBD1 (5 bases). Looked up from germline, CDR1 is MNHEY and CDR2 is SVGAGI. Deletions cut 6 bases from V and 8 bases from J, with 20 bases between. This CDR3 has 15 residues.

This clone has a single count. The chain employs TRBV14 and TRBJ2-1, with TRBD1 matching 7 bases. This CDR3 has 15 residues. Germline CDR1 and CDR2: SGHDN and FVKESK. V trimming: 1 base; J trimming: 8 bases; junction bases outside the gene matches: 8. The CDR3 DNA reads TGTGCCAGCAGCCAAGTTGATGACAGGGTACATGAGCAGTTCTTC. Translating it yields CASSQVDDRVHEQFF. Looking up the rest from reference TRBV14 and TRBJ2-1 gives the full variable domain: EAGVTQFPSHSVIEKGQTVTLRCDPISGHDNLYWYRRVMGKEIKFLLHFVKESKQDESGMPNNRFLAERTGGTYSTLKVQPAELEDSGVYFCASSQVDDRVHEQFFGPGTRLTVL.

The CDR3, as DNA: TGCAGCGTTGTCGGGACAGGATCCTACGAGCAGTACTTC. This codes for CSVVGTGSYEQYF. The chain joins TRBV29-1 to TRBJ2-7; 8 bases match TRBD1. CDR3 size: 13 residues. CDR1 is SQVTM, CDR2 ANQGSEA, per germline. V shed 4 bases, J shed 1 base, and the junction held 3 bases outside the gene matches.

The chain joins TRBV7-2 to TRBJ1-5; no firm D call. V gave up 1 base and J gave up 7 bases, with 8 bases separating them. This CDR3 region has 13 residues. Germline V gene data show CDR1 as SGHTA and CDR2 as FQGNSA. The CDR3 DNA follows: TGTGCCAGCAGCTTAGAGGCGGAACAGCCCCAGCATTTT. Its translation: CASSLEAEQPQHF.

V and J are TRBV20-1 and TRBJ2-3, with no clear D. This CDR3 comprises 11 residues. V lost 6 bases and J 5 bases, leaving 9 bases between the germline ends. Germline values: CDR1 DFQATT, CDR2 SNEGSKA (reference sequence). The CDR3 loop reads CSANFGDTQYF. CDR3 in DNA: TGCAGTGCCAACTTCGGAGATACGCAGTATTTT.

V is TRBV12-5 and J is TRBJ1-3, with no clear D. V lost 4 bases, J lost 2 bases, and 6 bases lay in between. CDR1 and CDR2 (germline): LGHNT, FRNRAP. This CDR3 is 13 amino acids long. The CDR3 bases are TGTGCTAGTGGTTCAGGCGCTGGAAACACCATATATTTT. Encoded protein: CASGSGAGNTIYF.

The rearrangement uses TRBV11-2 and TRBJ2-3; TRBD2 agrees at 9 bases. Germline trimming cut 4 bases from V and 2 bases from J; bases unmatched to any gene: 16. CDR1 SGHAT and CDR2 FQNNGV come from the germline V gene. The CDR3 loop spans 19 amino acids. The CDR3 region is CASSYPGTSLHASTDTQYF. For the CDR3, the DNA is TGTGCCAGCAGCTACCCCGGGACTAGCCTTCACGCATCCACAGATACGCAGTATTTT. The full variable domain, in which reference TRBV11-2 and TRBJ2-3 provide the parts outside the CDR3, is EAGVAQSPRYKIIEKRQSVAFWCNPISGHATLYWYQQILGQGPKLLIQFQNNGVVDDSQLPKDRFSAERLKGVDSTLKIQPAKLEDSAVYLCASSYPGTSLHASTDTQYFGPGTRLTVL.

V gene TRBV5-4 combines with J gene TRBJ1-2, with TRBD1 identical over 8 bases. The CDR3 totals 13 residues. V lost 1 base, J lost 6 bases, and 2 bases stayed unmatched. Per the germline V gene, CDR1 is SGHNT and CDR2 is YYREEE (reference sequence). The CDR3 region has the DNA TGTGCCAGCAGCTTGACAGGGGGGAATGGCTACACCTTC. Amino acids: CASSLTGGNGYTF.

This clone is a singleton in its sample. V usage is TRBV3-1 (or the pseudogene TRBV3-2) and J usage is TRBJ1-4; 8 positions match TRBD1. The trim removed 6 bases at V and 10 bases at J, leaving 10 bases unmatched. This CDR3 has 14 amino acids. CDR1 is LGHDT and CDR2 is YNNKEL in the germline V gene (reference sequence). CDR3 residues: CASSSQGVDGKLFF. The DNA for the CDR3 is TGTGCCAGCAGTTCACAGGGGGTGGACGGAAAACTGTTTTTT.

The V call is TRBV19, the J call TRBJ1-1; D gene unclear. The V end lost 4 bases, the J end lost 4 bases, and 10 bases lay between the germline ends. This CDR3 is 13 amino acids long. Germline V gene lookup returns CDR1 LNHDA and CDR2 SQIVND (reference sequence). The CDR3 region has the DNA TGTGCCAGTAGTACCCAGCCGGGCACTGAAGCTTTCTTT. It encodes CASSTQPGTEAFF.

Comments on this clone: Other DNA sequences within the sample encode an identical CDR3. The chain has TRBV7-2 and TRBJ2-3; 10 bases map to TRBD2. The V and J ends lost 3 bases and 1 base, in that order; junction bases with no gene match: 4. From germline, CDR1 is SGHTA and CDR2 FQGNSA. The CDR3 spans 16 residues. The CDR3 protein is CASSFVAGGRTDTQYF. The CDR3 DNA follows: TGTGCCAGCAGCTTCGTAGCGGGGGGCCGCACAGATACGCAGTATTTT.

V gene TRBV19 combines with J gene TRBJ1-4, with 8 bases matching TRBD1. Germline CDR1 is LNHDA and CDR2 is SQIVND (reference sequence). With 6 bases clipped from V and 5 bases from J, the junction kept 8 bases outside the gene matches. The CDR3 contains 15 residues. CDR3 amino acids: CASRERQGPNEKLFF. CDR3 in DNA: TGTGCCAGTAGGGAAAGACAGGGGCCAAATGAAAAACTGTTTTTT.

This clone occurred a few times. CDR3 sequence (DNA): TGTGCCAGCAGCAGTCCTGACAGAAATCACACCGGGGAGCTGTTTTTT. Amino acids: CASSSPDRNHTGELFF. The V gene is TRBV7-6, the J gene TRBJ2-2; D is possibly TRBD1 (5 bases). V dropped 5 bases and J dropped 3 bases, with 16 bases sitting between them. Germline assignment: CDR1 SGHVS and CDR2 FNYEAQ. The length of the CDR3 is 16 residues.

The chain is built from TRBV27 and TRBJ1-3; D gene ambiguous. The CDR3 contains 15 residues. Germline loops: CDR1 MNHEY, CDR2 SMNVEV (reference sequence). Deletions cut 5 bases from V and 0 bases from J, with 11 bases between. CDR3 loop: CASSPTAFSGNTIYF. Here the CDR3 DNA reads TGTGCCAGCAGTCCCACAGCTTTCTCTGGAAACACCATATATTTT.

The chain employs TRBV6-1 and TRBJ1-2; TRBD1 aligns across 10 bases. V lost 4 bases, J lost 4 bases, and 9 bases stayed unmatched. CDR1 is MNHNS and CDR2 is SASEGT in the germline V gene. The CDR3 sequence is 16 residues long. CDR3 coding DNA: TGTGCCAGCAGTGTGACAGGGGGCTTTGTTGGCTATGGCTACACCTTC. This encodes CASSVTGGFVGYGYTF.